This T cell receptor (beta chain) originates from a study of identical twins. General study results and limits: The conclusions drew on cross-sectional statistical analysis instead of tracking the same donors. Models underestimated TCR alpha sharing (out-of-frame) in monozygotic twins. Memory repertoires showed no such pattern, whereas abundant cord blood beta clonotypes carried fewer insertions.

As for this clonotype: Its antigen is not identified.

The V end lost 1 base, the J end lost 7 bases, and 17 bases lay between the germline ends. The CDR3 runs 16 residues. Germline V gene sequence: CDR1 SEHNR, CDR2 FQNEAQ (reference sequence). With template switching, a universal primer site was added, and the cDNA carried unique molecular identifiers. MiXCR was run by TCRdb on the 5' RACE reads, yielding one entry per CDR3 protein. The profile shows roughly 280,000 distinct CDR3 sequences, 7.5% to 9.5% of them singletons. The data also belong to a second study, concerning yellow fever vaccine responses in identical twins.

The specimen sequenced was CD8+ T cells sorted from blood. V and J are TRBV7-9 and TRBJ2-1; perhaps TRBD1 as D (6 bases). The receptor's source is a woman in her late teens or twenties in good health. CDR3: CASSLGMGTSINEQFF. CDR3 coding DNA: TGTGCCAGCAGCTTAGGAATGGGGACAAGTATTAATGAGCAGTTCTTC. The full variable domain, with the rest looked up from reference TRBV7-9 and TRBJ2-1, is DTGVSQNPRHKITKRGQNVTFRCDPISEHNRLYWYRQTLGQGPEFLTYFQNEAQLEKSRLLSDRFSAERPKGSFSTLEIQRTEQGDSAMYLCASSLGMGTSINEQFFGPGTRLTVL.